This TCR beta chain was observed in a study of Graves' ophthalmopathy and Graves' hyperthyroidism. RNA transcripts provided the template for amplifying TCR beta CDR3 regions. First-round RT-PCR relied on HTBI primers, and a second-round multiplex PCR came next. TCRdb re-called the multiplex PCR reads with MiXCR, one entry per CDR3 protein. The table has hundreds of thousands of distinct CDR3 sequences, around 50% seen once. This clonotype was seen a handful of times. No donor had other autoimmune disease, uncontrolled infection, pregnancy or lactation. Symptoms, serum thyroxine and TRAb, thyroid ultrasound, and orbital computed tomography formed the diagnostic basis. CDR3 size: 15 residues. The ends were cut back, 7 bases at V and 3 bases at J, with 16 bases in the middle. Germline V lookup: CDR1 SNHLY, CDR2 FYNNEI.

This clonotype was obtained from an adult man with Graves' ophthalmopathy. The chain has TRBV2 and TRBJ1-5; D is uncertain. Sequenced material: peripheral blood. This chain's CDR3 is CASTLRADANQPQHF. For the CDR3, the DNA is TGTGCCAGCACCTTAAGGGCGGACGCCAATCAGCCCCAGCATTTT.